These 22 T cell receptor beta chains share one sample of origin, sequenced in a study of early T cells in non-severe SARS-CoV-2 infection. TCRdb fed the 5' RACE reads into MiXCR, producing one record per CDR3 protein. The sample has approximately 81,000 distinct CDR3 sequences, around 15% seen once. Material: whole blood. These receptors all stem from an adult who was a healthcare worker with PCR-confirmed SARS-CoV-2 infection or an uninfected control (not recorded which).

Ten or more counts support this clonotype. This CDR3 is CASSEAGLAGGDIYNEQFF. Written as DNA, the CDR3 is TGTGCCAGCAGTGAAGCAGGTCTAGCGGGAGGGGATATATACAATGAGCAGTTCTTC. The chain carries TRBV6-1 and TRBJ2-1; TRBD2 matches 12 bases. CDR3 size: 19 residues. Looked up from germline, CDR1 is MNHNS and CDR2 is SASEGT. J gave up 4 bases and V 0 bases, and 10 bases lay outside the gene matches.

In this sample, this clonotype turned up many times. The chain joins TRBV6-1 to TRBJ2-3; possible D gene TRBD1, 5 bases. V lost 2 bases, J lost 4 bases, and 13 bases lay in between. The CDR3 has 15 residues. Germline loops: CDR1 MNHNS, CDR2 SASEGT. The CDR3 region is CASSELQGWADTQYF. The CDR3 nucleotides read TGTGCCAGCAGTGAATTGCAGGGATGGGCAGATACGCAGTATTTT.

The CDR3 DNA sequence: TGTGCCAGCAGTGCCCTGGGTGAGCAGTTCTTC. Encoded protein: CASSALGEQFF. This rearrangement joins TRBV2 to TRBJ2-1; D uncertain. This CDR3 spans 11 amino acids. CDR1 and CDR2 from the germline V gene are SNHLY and FYNNEI. V shed 4 bases and J shed 9 bases, with 7 bases lying between them.

This sequence joins TRBV11-3 and TRBJ2-7; 7 bases are a match to TRBD2. CDR3 length: 14 amino acids. V trimming: 6 bases; J trimming: 3 bases; junction bases outside the gene matches: 8. CDR1 and CDR2 from the germline V gene are SGHNT and YENEEA. The DNA for the CDR3 is TGTGCCAGCAGTAAGGGAGGGGCGCACTACGAGCAGTACTTC. Translated, it gives CASSKGGAHYEQYF.

This clonotype was recorded once. The chain combines TRBV28 with TRBJ2-7; D gene ambiguous. The CDR3 covers 11 residues. Germline V gene lookup returns CDR1 MDHEN and CDR2 SYDVKM. V gave up 2 bases and J gave up 7 bases, with 6 bases separating them. CDR3 bases: TGTGCCAGCAGTTTAAGGTGGGAGCAGTACTTC. This sequence encodes CASSLRWEQYF.

This clonotype came up many times. J is TRBJ2-7 and V is TRBV27; a weak D match, TRBD2 (5 bases). The CDR3 has 13 amino acids. Trimming cost V 2 bases and J 5 bases, with 10 bases left between them. Germline-derived CDR1 and CDR2 are MNHEY and SMNVEV (reference sequence). In DNA form, the CDR3 reads TGTGCCAGCAGTTTACGGGGTAACAACGAGCAGTACTTC. Protein sequence: CASSLRGNNEQYF.

This clonotype was recorded many times. This rearrangement joins TRBV7-8 to TRBJ1-2; 7 nucleotides match TRBD1. This CDR3 contains 15 residues. Per germline, CDR1 SGHVS and CDR2 FQNEAQ. Germline trimming cut 4 bases from V and 3 bases from J; bases unmatched to any gene: 8. CDR3 sequence (DNA): TGTGCCAGCAGCTCTAGGGACAGCGACTACTATGGCTACACCTTC. Its protein product is CASSSRDSDYYGYTF.

This clonotype was detected many times. The J gene is TRBJ2-1, the V gene TRBV13; D is possibly TRBD1 or TRBD2 (7 bases each). The V and J ends lost 4 bases and 0 bases respectively, with 16 bases between them. Germline V gene data show CDR1 as PRHDT and CDR2 as FYEKMQ (reference sequence). The CDR3 spans 17 residues. CDR3 bases: TGTGCCAGCAGCTCAGGGGGGGGCCCTAGCTCCTACAATGAGCAGTTCTTC. This translates into CASSSGGGPSSYNEQFF.

As to this clonotype: This clone may be a read error of a much larger clone one base away. The gene calls are TRBV5-4 and TRBJ2-3, with 9 bases lining up with TRBD2. This CDR3 has 17 amino acids. Germline values: CDR1 SGHNT, CDR2 YYREEE (reference sequence). The DNA for the CDR3 is TGTGCCAGCAGCCATAGCGGGGGTGGTCGGGTCACAGGTACGCAGTATTTT. Amino acids: CASSHSGGGRVTGTQYF.

This chain joins TRBV13 and TRBJ2-3; the D gene could be TRBD1 or TRBD2 (5 bases each). In germline, CDR1 is PRHDT, CDR2 FYEKMQ (reference sequence). The V end was cut by 2 bases, the J end by 2 bases, with 14 bases between. This CDR3 contains 16 residues. The CDR3 here is CASSLKWGTNTDTQYF. CDR3 coding DNA: TGTGCCAGCAGCTTAAAATGGGGGACCAACACAGATACGCAGTATTTT.

This clonotype was recorded a few times. The genes are TRBV7-9 and TRBJ2-6; D not certain. V lost 6 bases and J 2 bases, leaving 8 bases between the germline ends. CDR1 is SEHNR, CDR2 FQNEAQ, per germline (reference sequence). The length of the CDR3 is 14 residues. CDR3 bases: TGTGCCAGCAGTATATCCCCTGGGGCCAACGTCCTGACTTTC. Protein: CASSISPGANVLTF.

Many counts were recorded for this clonotype. This sequence joins TRBV28 and TRBJ2-7; 9 bases agree with TRBD1. From germline, CDR1 is MDHEN and CDR2 SYDVKM. Germline trimming cut 3 bases from V and 7 bases from J; bases unmatched to any gene: 10. The CDR3 has 15 residues. CDR3 sequence reads: CASSFPSPGQGEQYF. Written as DNA, the CDR3 is TGTGCCAGCAGTTTTCCCTCTCCGGGACAGGGAGAGCAGTACTTC.

This clonotype was detected only a few times. The genes are TRBV19 and TRBJ2-7; either TRBD1 or TRBD2 may fit D (5 bases each). The germline V and J ends were trimmed by 1 base and 4 bases, with 8 bases remaining between them. The length of the CDR3 is 13 residues. Germline lookup yields CDR1 LNHDA and CDR2 SQIVND (reference sequence). In nucleotides, the CDR3 is TGTGCCAGTAGTATAGGAGGGGAATACGAGCAGTACTTC. Amino acid sequence: CASSIGGEYEQYF.

In its sample, this clonotype was seen a few times. The V and J genes are TRBV2 and TRBJ2-7, with D possibly TRBD1 on 5 matching bases. Germline CDR1 and CDR2: SNHLY and FYNNEI. With 9 bases removed from V and 4 bases from J, the gap between germline ends came to 19 bases. This CDR3 contains 14 residues. Written as DNA, the CDR3 is TGTGCCAGTAAAAGTCGACAGAGTGGATACGAGCAGTACTTC. Translation gives CASKSRQSGYEQYF.

This clonotype was counted between two and nine times. J is TRBJ1-1 and V is TRBV6-1; D remains unclear. Germline V gene lookup returns CDR1 MNHNS and CDR2 SASEGT. This CDR3 has 17 residues. V dropped 3 bases and J dropped 0 bases, with 17 bases sitting between them. The CDR3 bases are TGTGCCAGCAGTGATTCGGCTTTCAGAACAGTGAACACTGAAGCTTTCTTT. It yields the protein CASSDSAFRTVNTEAFF.

The chain is built from TRBV3-1 and TRBJ2-3, with D perhaps TRBD2 (5 bases). In germline, CDR1 is LGHDT, CDR2 YNNKEL (reference sequence). V gave up 0 bases and J gave up 1 base, with 8 bases separating them. CDR3 length: 15 amino acids. The CDR3 loop is CASSQDGGRTDTQYF. The CDR3, as DNA: TGTGCCAGCAGCCAAGATGGCGGGCGCACAGATACGCAGTATTTT.

This chain joins TRBV6-6 and TRBJ2-7; D not certain. This CDR3 contains 14 residues. CDR1 MNHNY and CDR2 SVGAGI come from the germline V gene (reference sequence). V was shortened by 5 bases and J by 0 bases, with 11 bases between the two germline ends. CDR3 in DNA: TGTGCCAGCAGTAGAGACCTCAGCTCCTACGAGCAGTACTTC. The encoded protein is CASSRDLSSYEQYF.

This clonotype was detected ten times or more. The rearrangement joins TRBV11-2 to TRBJ2-7; 10 bases are shared with TRBD2. CDR3 size: 13 residues. Germline lookup yields CDR1 SGHAT and CDR2 FQNNGV. The ends lost 11 bases at V and 6 bases at J; junction bases unmatched: 10. CDR3 sequence: CAVQREGLGEQYF. The CDR3 bases are TGTGCCGTGCAGCGGGAGGGCCTAGGCGAGCAGTACTTC.

This clonotype was picked up many times. This sequence joins TRBV11-1 and TRBJ2-3; TRBD1 aligns across 7 bases. This CDR3 is 16 amino acids long. Germline assignment: CDR1 SGHAT and CDR2 FQDESV (reference sequence). Trimming at V came to 3 bases and at J to 3 bases, leaving 9 bases not matched to a gene. The CDR3: CASSFSEQGWTDTQYF. Here the CDR3 DNA reads TGTGCCAGCAGCTTCTCCGAACAGGGGTGGACAGATACGCAGTATTTT.

Concerning this clonotype: A read error is possible here, since a much larger clone lies one base away. V gene TRBV3-1 combines with J gene TRBJ1-2, with TRBD1 matching 7 bases. The CDR3 totals 15 residues. The germline CDR1 and CDR2 sequences are LGHDT and YNNKEL (reference sequence). CDR3 sequence reads: CASSRDREANNGYTF. The CDR3 region has the DNA TGTGCCAGCAGCCGAGACAGGGAGGCTAACAATGGCTACACCTTC. The whole variable domain, remainder taken from reference TRBV3-1 and TRBJ1-2, is DTAVSQTPKYLVTQMGNDKSIKCEQNLGHDTMYWYKQDSKKFLKIMFSYNNKELIINETVPNRFSPKSPDKAHLNLHINSLELGDSAVYFCASSRDREANNGYTFGSGTRLTVV.

This clonotype was counted only a few times. This rearrangement joins TRBV20-1 to TRBJ2-7; D tentatively fits TRBD1 or TRBD2 (5 bases each). CDR3 length: 15 amino acids. The germline CDR1 and CDR2 sequences are DFQATT and SNEGSKA (reference sequence). V was shortened by 1 base and J by 3 bases, with 16 bases between the two germline ends. The CDR3 DNA follows: TGCAGTGCTAGAGGGGGGTCGGTAGATAGCTACGAGCAGTACTTC. Translation: CSARGGSVDSYEQYF.

The V and J genes are TRBV2 and TRBJ1-5; unclear D gene. The CDR3 runs 13 residues. Germline CDR1 reads SNHLY; CDR2 reads FYNNEI. V lost 2 bases, J lost 5 bases, and 7 bases lay in between. CDR3 DNA: TGTGCCAGCAGTGAATTTGCCGATCAGCCCCAGCATTTT. Its translation is CASSEFADQPQHF.